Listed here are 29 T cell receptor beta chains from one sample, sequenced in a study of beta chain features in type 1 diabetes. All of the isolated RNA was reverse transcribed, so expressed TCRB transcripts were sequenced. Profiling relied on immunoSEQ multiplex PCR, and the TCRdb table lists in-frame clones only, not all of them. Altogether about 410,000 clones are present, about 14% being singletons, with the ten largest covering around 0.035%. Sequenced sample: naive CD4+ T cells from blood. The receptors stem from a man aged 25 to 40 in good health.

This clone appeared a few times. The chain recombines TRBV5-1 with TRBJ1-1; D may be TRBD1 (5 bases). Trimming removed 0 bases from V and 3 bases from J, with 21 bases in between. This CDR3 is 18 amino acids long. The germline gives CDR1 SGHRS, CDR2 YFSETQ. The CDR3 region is CASSLEPRSRIRDTEAFF. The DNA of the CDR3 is TGCGCCAGCAGCTTGGAACCTCGCAGCAGAATCAGGGACACTGAAGCTTTCTTT. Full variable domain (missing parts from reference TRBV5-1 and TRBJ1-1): KAGVTQTPRYLIKTRGQQVTLSCSPISGHRSVSWYQQTPGQGLQFLFEYFSETQRNKGNFPGRFSGRQFSNSRSEMNVSTLELGDSALYLCASSLEPRSRIRDTEAFFGQGTRLTVV.

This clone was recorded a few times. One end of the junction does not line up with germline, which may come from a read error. CDR3 sequence: CASSLARVQTGLHF. As DNA, the CDR3 is TGTGCCAGCAGTCTCGCCCGGGTCCAGACCGGTCTCCATTTT. V and J are TRBV6-6 and TRBJ1-4; D gene unclear. The CDR3 length is 14 residues. Germline assignment: CDR1 MNHNY and CDR2 SVGAGI (reference sequence).

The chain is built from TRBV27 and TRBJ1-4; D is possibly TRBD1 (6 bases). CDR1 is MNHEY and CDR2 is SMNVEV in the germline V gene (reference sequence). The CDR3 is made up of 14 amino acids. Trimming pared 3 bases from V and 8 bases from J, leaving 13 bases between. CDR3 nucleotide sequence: TGTGCCAGCAGTTTGGACAGAAGGGGAGAAAAACTGTTTTTT. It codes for CASSLDRRGEKLFF.

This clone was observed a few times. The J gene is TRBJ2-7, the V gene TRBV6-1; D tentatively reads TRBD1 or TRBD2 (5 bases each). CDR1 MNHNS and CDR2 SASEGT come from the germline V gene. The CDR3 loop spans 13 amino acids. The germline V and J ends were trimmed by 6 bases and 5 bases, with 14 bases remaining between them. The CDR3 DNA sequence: TGTGCCAGCAGCCAGACGGGGCGGCACGAGCAGTACTTC. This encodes CASSQTGRHEQYF.

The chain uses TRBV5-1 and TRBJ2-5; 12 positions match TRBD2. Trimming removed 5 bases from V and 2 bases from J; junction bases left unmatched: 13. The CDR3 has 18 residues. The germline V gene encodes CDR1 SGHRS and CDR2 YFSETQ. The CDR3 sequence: CASRLLAGGPTLQETQYF. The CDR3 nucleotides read TGCGCCAGCAGACTACTAGCGGGAGGACCGACGTTGCAAGAGACCCAGTACTTC.

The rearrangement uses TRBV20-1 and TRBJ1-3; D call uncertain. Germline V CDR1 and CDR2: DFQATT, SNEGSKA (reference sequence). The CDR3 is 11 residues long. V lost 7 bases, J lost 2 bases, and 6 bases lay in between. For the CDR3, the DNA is TGCAGTGGTACAGCTGGAAACACCATATATTTT. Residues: CSGTAGNTIYF.

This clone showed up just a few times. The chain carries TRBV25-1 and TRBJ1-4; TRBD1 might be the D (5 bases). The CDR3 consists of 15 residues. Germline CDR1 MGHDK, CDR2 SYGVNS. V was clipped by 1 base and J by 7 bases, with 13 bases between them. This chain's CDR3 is CASSEWRGAGEKLFF. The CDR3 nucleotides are TGTGCCAGCAGTGAATGGAGGGGCGCCGGTGAAAAACTGTTTTTT. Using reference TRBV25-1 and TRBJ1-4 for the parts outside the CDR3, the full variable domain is EADIYQTPRYLVIGTGKKITLECSQTMGHDKMYWYQQDPGMELHLIHYSYGVNSTEKGDLSSESTVSRIRTEHFPLTLESARPSHTSQYLCASSEWRGAGEKLFFGSGTQLSVL.

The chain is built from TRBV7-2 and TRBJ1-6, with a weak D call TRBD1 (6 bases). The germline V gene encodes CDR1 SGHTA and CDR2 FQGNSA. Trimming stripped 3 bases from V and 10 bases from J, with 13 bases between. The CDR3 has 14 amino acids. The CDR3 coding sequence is TGTGCCAGCAGCTTGGGGGCGAGGGAATCACCCCTCCACTTT. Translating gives CASSLGARESPLHF. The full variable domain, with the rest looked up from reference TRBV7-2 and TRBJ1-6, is GAGVSQSPSNKVTEKGKDVELRCDPISGHTALYWYRQSLGQGLEFLIYFQGNSAPDKSGLPSDRFSAERTGGSVSTLTIQRTQQEDSAVYLCASSLGARESPLHFGNGTRLTVT.

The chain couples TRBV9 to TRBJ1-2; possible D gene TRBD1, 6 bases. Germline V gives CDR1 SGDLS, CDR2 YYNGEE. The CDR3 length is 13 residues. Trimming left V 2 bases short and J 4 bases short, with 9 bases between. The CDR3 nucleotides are TGTGCCAGCAGCGTGCAGGGGACCTATGGCTACACCTTC. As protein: CASSVQGTYGYTF.

CDR3 residues: CASSQDLEQPQHF. CDR3 sequence (DNA): TGCGCCAGCAGCCAAGATCTCGAACAGCCCCAGCATTTT. The V gene is TRBV4-3, the J gene TRBJ1-5; D is unresolved. This CDR3 is built from 13 residues. Trimming pared 0 bases from V and 7 bases from J, leaving 7 bases between. The germline gives CDR1 LGHNA, CDR2 YSLEER.

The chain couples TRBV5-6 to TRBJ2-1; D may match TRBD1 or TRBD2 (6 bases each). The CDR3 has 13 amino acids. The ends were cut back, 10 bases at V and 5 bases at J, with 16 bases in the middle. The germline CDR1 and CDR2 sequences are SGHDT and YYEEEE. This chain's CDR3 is CADRTGADNEQFF. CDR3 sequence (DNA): TGTGCCGACCGTACGGGGGCGGACAATGAGCAGTTCTTC.

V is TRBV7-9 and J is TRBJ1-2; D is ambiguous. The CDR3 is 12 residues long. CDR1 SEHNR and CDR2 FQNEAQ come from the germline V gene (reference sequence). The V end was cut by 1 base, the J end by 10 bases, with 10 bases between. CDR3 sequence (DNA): TGTGCCAGCAGCTTAGTGTCGGCTGACTACACCTTC. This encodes CASSLVSADYTF.

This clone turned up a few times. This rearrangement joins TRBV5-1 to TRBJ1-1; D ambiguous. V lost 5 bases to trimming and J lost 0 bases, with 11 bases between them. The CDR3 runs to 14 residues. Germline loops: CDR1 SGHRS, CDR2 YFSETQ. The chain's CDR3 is CASSRDVMNTEAFF. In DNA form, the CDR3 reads TGCGCCAGCAGTCGTGACGTTATGAACACTGAAGCTTTCTTT.

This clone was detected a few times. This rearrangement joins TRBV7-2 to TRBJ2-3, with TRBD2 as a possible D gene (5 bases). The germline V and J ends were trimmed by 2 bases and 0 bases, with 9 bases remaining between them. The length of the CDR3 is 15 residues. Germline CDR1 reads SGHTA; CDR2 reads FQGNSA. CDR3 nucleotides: TGTGCCAGCAGCTTACGTTCGGGGAGCACAGATACGCAGTATTTT. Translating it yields CASSLRSGSTDTQYF.

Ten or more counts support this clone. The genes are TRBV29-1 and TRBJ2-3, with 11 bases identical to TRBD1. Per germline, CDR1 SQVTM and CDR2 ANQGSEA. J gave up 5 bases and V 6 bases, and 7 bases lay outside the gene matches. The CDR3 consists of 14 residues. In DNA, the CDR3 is TGCAGCGTCCTGGACAGGGGGCTAGGAGATACGCAGTATTTT. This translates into CSVLDRGLGDTQYF.

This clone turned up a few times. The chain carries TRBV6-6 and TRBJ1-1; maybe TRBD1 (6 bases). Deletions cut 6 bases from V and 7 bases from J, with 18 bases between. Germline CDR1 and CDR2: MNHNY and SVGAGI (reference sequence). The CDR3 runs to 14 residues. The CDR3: CASSRNRDRGEAFF. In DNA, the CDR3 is TGTGCCAGCAGCCGAAACAGGGACCGGGGTGAAGCTTTCTTT.

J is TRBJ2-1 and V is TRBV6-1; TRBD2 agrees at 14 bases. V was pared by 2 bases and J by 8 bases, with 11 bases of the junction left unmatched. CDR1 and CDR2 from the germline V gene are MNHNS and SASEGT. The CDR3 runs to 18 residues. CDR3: CASSERFGGTSGRDEQFF. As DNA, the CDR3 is TGTGCCAGCAGTGAAAGGTTTGGCGGGACTAGCGGGAGAGATGAGCAGTTCTTC.

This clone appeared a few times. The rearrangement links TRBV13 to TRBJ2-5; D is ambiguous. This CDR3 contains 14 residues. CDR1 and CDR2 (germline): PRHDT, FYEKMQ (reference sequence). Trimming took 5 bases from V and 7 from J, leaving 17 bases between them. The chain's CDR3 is CASSPETGAGTQYF. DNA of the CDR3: TGTGCCAGCAGCCCAGAAACTGGCGCCGGGACCCAGTACTTC. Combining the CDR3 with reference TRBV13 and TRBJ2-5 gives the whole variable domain AAGVIQSPRHLIKEKRETATLKCYPIPRHDTVYWYQQGPGQDPQFLISFYEKMQSDKGSIPDRFSAQQFSDYHSELNMSSLELGDSALYFCASSPETGAGTQYFGPGTRLLVL.

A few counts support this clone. The CDR3 DNA sequence: TGTGCCTGGAATTTGAATCCGGGGAATGGCTACACCTTC. It specifies CAWNLNPGNGYTF. The chain is built from TRBV30 and TRBJ1-2; D is unresolved. CDR1 is GTSNPN and CDR2 is SVGIG in the germline V gene (reference sequence). CDR3 length: 13 residues. Between the trimmed V and J ends, which lost 4 bases and 6 bases, there was a span of 15 bases.

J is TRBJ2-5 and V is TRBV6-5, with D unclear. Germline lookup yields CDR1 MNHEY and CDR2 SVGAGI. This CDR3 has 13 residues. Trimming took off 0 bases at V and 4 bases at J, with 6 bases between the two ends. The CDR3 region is CASSYSHLETQYF. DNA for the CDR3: TGTGCCAGCAGTTACTCGCACCTAGAGACCCAGTACTTC.

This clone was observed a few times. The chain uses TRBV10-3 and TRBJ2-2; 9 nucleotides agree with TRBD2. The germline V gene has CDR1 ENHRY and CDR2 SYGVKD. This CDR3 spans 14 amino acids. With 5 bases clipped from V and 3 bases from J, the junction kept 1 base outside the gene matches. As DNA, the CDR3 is TGTGCCATCAGTCTAGCGGGACACACCGGGGAGCTGTTTTTT. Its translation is CAISLAGHTGELFF.

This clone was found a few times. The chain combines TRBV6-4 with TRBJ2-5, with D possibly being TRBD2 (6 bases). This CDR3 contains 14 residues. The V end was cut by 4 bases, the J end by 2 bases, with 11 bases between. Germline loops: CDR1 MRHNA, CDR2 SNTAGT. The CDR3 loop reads CASSGETSQETQYF. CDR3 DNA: TGTGCCAGCAGTGGGGAGACTAGTCAAGAGACCCAGTACTTC.

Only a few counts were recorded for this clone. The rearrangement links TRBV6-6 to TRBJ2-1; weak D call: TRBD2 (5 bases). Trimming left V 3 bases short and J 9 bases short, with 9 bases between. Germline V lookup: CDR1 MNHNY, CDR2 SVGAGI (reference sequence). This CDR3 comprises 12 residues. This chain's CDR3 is CASSYIEGEQFF. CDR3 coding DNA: TGTGCCAGCAGTTATATCGAGGGTGAGCAGTTCTTC.

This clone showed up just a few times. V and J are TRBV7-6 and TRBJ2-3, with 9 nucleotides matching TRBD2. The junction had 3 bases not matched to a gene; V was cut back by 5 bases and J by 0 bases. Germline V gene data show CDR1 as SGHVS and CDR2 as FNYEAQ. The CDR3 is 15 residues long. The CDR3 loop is CASSMGLASTDTQYF. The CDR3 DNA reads TGTGCCAGCAGCATGGGACTAGCCAGCACAGATACGCAGTATTTT.

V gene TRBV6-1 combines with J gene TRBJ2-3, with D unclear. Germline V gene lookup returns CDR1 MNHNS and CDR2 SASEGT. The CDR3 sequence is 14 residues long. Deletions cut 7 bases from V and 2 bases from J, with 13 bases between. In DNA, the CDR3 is TGTGCCAGCATTGATTGGGGTTTCACAGATACGCAGTATTTT. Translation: CASIDWGFTDTQYF.

CDR3 sequence: CATSRDYEEGYTF. CDR3 sequence (DNA): TGTGCCACCAGCAGAGATTATGAAGAGGGCTACACCTTC. V and J are TRBV15 and TRBJ1-2; D is uncertain. Germline CDR1 is LNHNV and CDR2 is YYDKDF (reference sequence). The V end was cut by 0 bases, the J end by 8 bases, with 10 bases between. The CDR3 extends over 13 amino acids.

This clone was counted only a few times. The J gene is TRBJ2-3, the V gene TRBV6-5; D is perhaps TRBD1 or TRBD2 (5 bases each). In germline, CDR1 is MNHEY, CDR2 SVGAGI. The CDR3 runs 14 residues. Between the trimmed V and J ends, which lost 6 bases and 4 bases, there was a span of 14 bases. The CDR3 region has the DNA TGTGCCAGCAGGGTCTTTAGGGACGCAGATACGCAGTATTTT. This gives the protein CASRVFRDADTQYF.

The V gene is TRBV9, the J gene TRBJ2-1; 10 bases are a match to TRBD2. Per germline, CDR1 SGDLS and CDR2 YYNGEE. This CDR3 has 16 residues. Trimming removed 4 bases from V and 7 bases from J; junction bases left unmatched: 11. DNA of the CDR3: TGTGCCAGCAGCCCCACCGGGACTAGCGCCTCTAATGAGCAGTTCTTC. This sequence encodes CASSPTGTSASNEQFF. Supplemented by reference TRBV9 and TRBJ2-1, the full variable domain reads DSGVTQTPKHLITATGQRVTLRCSPRSGDLSVYWYQQSLDQGLQFLIQYYNGEERAKGNILERFSAQQFPDLHSELNLSSLELGDSALYFCASSPTGTSASNEQFFGPGTRLTVL.

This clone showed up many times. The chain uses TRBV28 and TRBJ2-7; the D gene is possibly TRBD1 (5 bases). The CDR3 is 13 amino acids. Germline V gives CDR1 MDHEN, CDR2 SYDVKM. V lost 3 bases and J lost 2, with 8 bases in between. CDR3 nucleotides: TGTGCCAGCAGTTTGGACAACACCTACGAGCAGTACGTC. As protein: CASSLDNTYEQYV.